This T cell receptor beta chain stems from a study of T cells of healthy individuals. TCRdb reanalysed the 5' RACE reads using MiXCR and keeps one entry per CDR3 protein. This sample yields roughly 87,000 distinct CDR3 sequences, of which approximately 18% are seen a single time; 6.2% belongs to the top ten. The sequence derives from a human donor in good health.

CDR3 loop: CASSLSSSGSNTGELFF. As DNA, the CDR3 is TGTGCCAGCAGCTTAAGTTCAAGCGGATCGAACACCGGGGAGCTGTTTTTT. This chain joins TRBV7-3 and TRBJ2-2; perhaps TRBD2 as D (5 bases). V lost 1 base, J lost 0 bases, and 12 bases lay in between. The germline CDR1 and CDR2 sequences are SGHTA and FQGTGA. The CDR3 is 17 amino acids.